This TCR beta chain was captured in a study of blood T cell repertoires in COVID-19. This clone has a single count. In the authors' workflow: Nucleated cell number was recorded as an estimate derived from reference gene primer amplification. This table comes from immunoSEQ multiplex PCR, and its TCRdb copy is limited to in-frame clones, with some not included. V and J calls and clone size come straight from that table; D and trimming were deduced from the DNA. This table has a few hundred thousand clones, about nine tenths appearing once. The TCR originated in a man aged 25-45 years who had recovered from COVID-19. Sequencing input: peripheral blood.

The CDR3 DNA follows: TGTGCCAGCAGCTTCGGGAGGGCTAGCAATCAGCCCCAGCATTTT. As protein: CASSFGRASNQPQHF. V and J are TRBV7-2 and TRBJ1-5; unclear D gene. Trimming removed 3 bases at V and 0 bases at J, with 9 bases between. Per the germline V gene, CDR1 is SGHTA and CDR2 is FQGNSA. The CDR3 has 15 amino acids.